This record covers a single T cell receptor (delta chain). It is likely a read error: a sequence one base away is far more abundant. These data originate in a study of delta chains in infants with herpesvirus infections. Gamma-chain- and delta-chain-specific primers converted PBMC RNA into TCR cDNA. TCRdb re-identified clones in the RT-PCR reads via CATT. The repertoire holds hundreds of delta-chain clones, with 60% to 70% as singletons. The source of this sequence is a human donor who was a Ugandan infant, either HIV-exposed or HIV-unexposed (not recorded which). Sequencing was performed on peripheral blood, taken at time point 3 of longitudinal follow-up.

The CDR3 nucleotides are TGTGCTCTTGGGGACCCGGAACCTACGGGTTACTGGGGGACGTACACCGATAAACTCATCTTT. Its translation is CALGDPEPTGYWGTYTDKLIF. The chain has TRDV1 and TRDJ1, with 9 bases that match TRDD3. Losses at the gene ends were 3 bases for V and 0 bases for J; bases not matched to a gene: 20. The germline gives CDR1 TSWWSYY, CDR2 QGS. The CDR3 runs to 21 residues.